The 24 T cell receptor beta chains given below trace back to one sample, sequenced in a study of Ad26.COV2.S vaccination and SARS-CoV-2 variants. Treatment defined: around 19 received Ad26.COV2.S at low or high dose, single or two shots; roughly five received placebo; per-sample allocation not given. After the first vaccine or placebo injection, samples were drawn on day 63. Libraries were prepared by immunoSEQ multiplex PCR; TCRdb keeps only in-frame clonotypes and omits some of them. The sample holds roughly 400,000 clones, around 91% seen once. The sample was peripheral blood, taken in a trial of Ad26.COV2.S vaccine versus placebo. The receptors were gathered from a person between 18 and 59 years old who received the Ad26.COV2.S COVID-19 vaccine or a placebo.

The V gene is TRBV7-8, the J gene TRBJ2-1; D remains ambiguous. V lost 0 bases and J 8 bases, leaving 11 bases between the germline ends. This CDR3 contains 14 residues. CDR1 is SGHVS and CDR2 is FQNEAQ in the germline V gene. CDR3 DNA: TGTGCCAGCAGCTTAGCGTGGACCTATCATGAGCAGTTCTTC. Protein product: CASSLAWTYHEQFF.

The chain employs TRBV24-1 and TRBJ2-1; D call uncertain. Trimming took off 5 bases at V and 0 bases at J, with 10 bases between the two ends. There are 15 residues in the CDR3. Germline lookup yields CDR1 KGHDR and CDR2 SFDVKD. The CDR3 sequence is CATSVRSSSYNEQFF. The DNA of the CDR3 is TGTGCCACCAGTGTCAGATCTTCCTCCTACAATGAGCAGTTCTTC.

The chain combines TRBV12-3 or TRBV12-4 with TRBJ1-1; D call uncertain. This CDR3 contains 13 residues. V was trimmed by 2 bases and J by 1 base, leaving 5 bases between them. The CDR3 is CASSLLWNTEAFF. For the CDR3, the DNA is TGTGCCAGCAGTTTATTATGGAACACTGAAGCTTTCTTT.

The table lists this clone with a few counts. The chain employs TRBV5-4 and TRBJ1-2; D might be TRBD1 (6 bases). Trimming stripped 4 bases from V and 7 bases from J, with 26 bases between. The CDR3 has 17 amino acids. Germline V gene lookup returns CDR1 SGHNT and CDR2 YYREEE (reference sequence). CDR3 DNA: TGTGCCAGCAGCAGGTTCCCCTTGACAGGATCCAGCTCTGGCTACACCTTC. Its translation: CASSRFPLTGSSSGYTF.

The chain joins TRBV4-1 to TRBJ2-7; 11 bases align to TRBD1. Germline-derived CDR1 and CDR2 are MGHRA and YSYEKL. This CDR3 has 14 amino acids. V lost 5 bases to trimming and J lost 2 bases; unmatched junction nucleotides: 2. CDR3 in amino acids: CASSVGQGAYEQYF. In DNA, the CDR3 is TGCGCCAGCAGCGTGGGACAGGGGGCCTACGAGCAGTACTTC.

The chain links TRBV24-1 to TRBJ2-2, with 7 bases aligning to TRBD1. The CDR3 is 13 residues long. Germline-derived CDR1 and CDR2 are KGHDR and SFDVKD. The trim removed 5 bases at V and 8 bases at J, leaving 4 bases unmatched. The CDR3 coding sequence is TGTGCCACCAGTGGAAGGGGGCTAGGGGAGCTGTTTTTT. Protein: CATSGRGLGELFF.

The chain recombines TRBV28 with TRBJ2-7, with a tentative D call TRBD2 (6 bases). This CDR3 has 11 amino acids. Trimming took 10 bases from V and 4 from J, leaving 11 bases between them. The germline V gene has CDR1 MDHEN and CDR2 SYDVKM. CDR3 coding DNA: TGTGCCACCCGAGGAGGGTACGAGCAGTACTTC. Its protein is CATRGGYEQYF. The full variable domain, its missing parts supplied by reference TRBV28 and TRBJ2-7, is DVKVTQSSRYLVKRTGEKVFLECVQDMDHENMFWYRQDPGLGLRLIYFSYDVKMKEKGDIPEGYSVSREKKERFSLILESASTNQTSMYLCATRGGYEQYFGPGTRLTVT.

V is TRBV18 and J is TRBJ2-2; D is unresolved. The CDR3 runs 13 residues. V lost 6 bases and J lost 6, with 11 bases in between. Germline CDR1 and CDR2: KGHSH and LQKENI. CDR3 sequence reads: CASSPPSAGELFF. DNA of the CDR3: TGTGCCAGCTCGCCCCCTTCGGCCGGGGAGCTGTTTTTT. Using reference TRBV18 and TRBJ2-2 for the parts outside the CDR3, the full variable domain is NAGVMQNPRHLVRRRGQEARLRCSPMKGHSHVYWYRQLPEEGLKFMVYLQKENIIDESGMPKERFSAEFPKEGPSILRIQQVVRGDSAAYFCASSPPSAGELFFGEGSRLTVL.

The genes are TRBV7-2 and TRBJ1-3; D is unresolved. The ends were cut back, 5 bases at V and 9 bases at J, with 14 bases in the middle. Germline CDR1 and CDR2: SGHTA and FQGNSA. There are 13 residues in the CDR3. In nucleotides, the CDR3 is TGTGCCAGCAGCAAGACGGCGGCCAGCACCATATATTTT. Residues: CASSKTAASTIYF.

This chain joins TRBV6-1 and TRBJ1-5; no definite D call. Germline V gene sequence: CDR1 MNHNS, CDR2 SASEGT. V lost 0 bases to trimming and J lost 6 bases, with 15 bases between them. This CDR3 contains 16 residues. This CDR3 reads CASSEARSIEGQPQHF. Written as DNA, the CDR3 is TGTGCCAGCAGTGAAGCGCGATCGATTGAGGGTCAGCCCCAGCATTTT.

The J gene is TRBJ2-2, the V gene TRBV7-8, with a weak D call TRBD1 (5 bases). The ends were cut back, 3 bases at V and 2 bases at J, with 10 bases in the middle. CDR1 and CDR2 (germline): SGHVS, FQNEAQ. The CDR3 consists of 15 residues. CDR3 region: CASSLVTVNTGELFF. As DNA, the CDR3 is TGTGCCAGCAGCTTGGTGACAGTAAACACCGGGGAGCTGTTTTTT.

This clone was counted between two and nine times. The chain joins TRBV3-1 (or the pseudogene TRBV3-2) to TRBJ2-7; 10 bases map to TRBD2. The CDR3 has 15 amino acids. Trimming removed 0 bases from V and 5 bases from J; junction bases left unmatched: 4. Germline V gene sequence: CDR1 LGHDT, CDR2 YNNKEL (reference sequence). The CDR3 loop reads CASSQEVAGGDEQYF. In DNA, the CDR3 is TGTGCCAGCAGCCAAGAAGTAGCGGGAGGCGACGAGCAGTACTTC.

This rearrangement joins TRBV27 to TRBJ2-1, with 12 nucleotides matching TRBD2. CDR3 length: 19 amino acids. CDR1 MNHEY and CDR2 SMNVEV come from the germline V gene (reference sequence). V trimming: 5 bases; J trimming: 5 bases; junction bases outside the gene matches: 16. CDR3 in DNA: TGTGCCAGCAGTCCCGGAGGGGATCTAGCGGGAGGGTTCCACAATGAGCAGTTCTTC. This gives the protein CASSPGGDLAGGFHNEQFF.

The genes are TRBV6-5 and TRBJ2-3, with D possibly being TRBD2 (7 bases). The V and J ends lost 10 bases and 11 bases respectively, with 16 bases between them. The CDR3 is 11 residues long. The germline gives CDR1 MNHEY, CDR2 SVGAGI. The CDR3 loop is CAIGGPMGQYF. CDR3 nucleotide sequence: TGTGCCATCGGGGGGCCGATGGGGCAGTATTTT.

This clone appeared a few times. The chain is built from TRBV6-2 or TRBV6-3 and TRBJ2-1; TRBD2 matches 11 bases. V was pared by 6 bases and J by 7 bases, with 8 bases of the junction left unmatched. The CDR3 is made up of 15 amino acids. Per the germline V gene, CDR1 is MNHEY and CDR2 is SVGEGT. CDR3 in amino acids: CASSTLAGVRNEQFF. In nucleotides, the CDR3 is TGTGCCAGCAGCACACTAGCGGGAGTTCGGAATGAGCAGTTCTTC.

The gene calls are TRBV7-6 and TRBJ2-5; 13 positions agree with TRBD2. The CDR3 loop spans 16 amino acids. Germline CDR1 reads SGHVS; CDR2 reads FNYEAQ. V lost 5 bases to trimming and J lost 6 bases; unmatched junction nucleotides: 9. DNA for the CDR3: TGTGCCAGCAGCCTCGGGACTAGCGGGATTATGAAGACCCAGTACTTC. Translation: CASSLGTSGIMKTQYF.

The chain recombines TRBV19 with TRBJ2-1, with a weak D call TRBD1 (7 bases). The V gene's germline CDR1 is LNHDA and CDR2 SQIVND (reference sequence). Deletions cut 3 bases from V and 8 bases from J, with 14 bases between. The CDR3 has 14 amino acids. The CDR3 here is CASSIRQGGDEQFF. The CDR3 DNA follows: TGTGCCAGTAGTATCAGACAGGGAGGAGATGAGCAGTTCTTC.

This clone was found once. This rearrangement joins TRBV3-1 (or the pseudogene TRBV3-2) to TRBJ2-7, with 13 bases identical to TRBD2. CDR3 length: 15 amino acids. V gave up 6 bases and J gave up 5 bases; unmatched junction bases: 7. Germline CDR1 LGHDT, CDR2 YNNKEL (reference sequence). The CDR3 region is CASSLPGLAGNEQYF. The CDR3 DNA sequence: TGTGCCAGCAGTTTACCGGGACTAGCGGGAAACGAGCAGTACTTC.

The chain uses TRBV28 and TRBJ2-3, with D possibly matching TRBD2 (6 bases). CDR3 length: 17 amino acids. Trimming stripped 4 bases from V and 2 bases from J, with 19 bases between. From germline, CDR1 is MDHEN and CDR2 SYDVKM. CDR3 protein: CASSSALWDSDTDTQYF. For the CDR3, the DNA is TGTGCCAGCAGTTCGGCACTTTGGGACTCCGACACAGATACGCAGTATTTT.

The chain links TRBV28 to TRBJ2-2, with 8 bases aligning to TRBD1. Germline V CDR1 and CDR2: MDHEN, SYDVKM. V shed 3 bases, J shed 2 bases, and the junction held 8 bases outside the gene matches. This CDR3 region has 17 residues. The chain's CDR3 is CASSFPQDRANTGELFF. CDR3 sequence (DNA): TGTGCCAGCAGTTTCCCCCAGGACAGGGCCAACACCGGGGAGCTGTTTTTT.

The V gene is TRBV9, the J gene TRBJ2-3; 13 bases agree with TRBD2. V gave up 0 bases and J gave up 4 bases; unmatched junction bases: 8. Germline V gene sequence: CDR1 SGDLS, CDR2 YYNGEE. The CDR3 is 18 amino acids. The DNA for the CDR3 is TGTGCCAGCAGCGTAGCCGGGACTAGCGGGGCCTGGGCAGATACGCAGTATTTT. This sequence encodes CASSVAGTSGAWADTQYF.

The chain couples TRBV29-1 to TRBJ2-5; 11 nucleotides line up with TRBD2. The length of the CDR3 is 16 residues. V trimming: 0 bases; J trimming: 7 bases; junction bases outside the gene matches: 10. In germline, CDR1 is SQVTM, CDR2 ANQGSEA. The CDR3 region is CSVEDPGLAESVTQYF. CDR3 bases: TGCAGCGTTGAAGACCCGGGACTAGCGGAGTCGGTGACCCAGTACTTC.

V is TRBV9 and J is TRBJ2-1, with 8 bases identical to TRBD2. Germline lookup yields CDR1 SGDLS and CDR2 YYNGEE. J gave up 9 bases and V 4 bases, and 18 bases lay outside the gene matches. The CDR3 is 17 residues long. The CDR3 here is CASSPRASGPRPSEQFF. DNA for the CDR3: TGTGCCAGCAGCCCCCGGGCTAGCGGGCCCCGTCCGAGTGAGCAGTTCTTC.

V gene TRBV24-1 combines with J gene TRBJ2-2; D uncertain. This CDR3 is 17 amino acids long. The V end was cut by 1 base, the J end by 1 base, with 12 bases between. Germline V gene sequence: CDR1 KGHDR, CDR2 SFDVKD. CDR3 region: CATSDFSDTRNTGELFF. CDR3 bases: TGTGCCACCAGTGATTTCTCCGACACCCGGAACACCGGGGAGCTGTTTTTT.